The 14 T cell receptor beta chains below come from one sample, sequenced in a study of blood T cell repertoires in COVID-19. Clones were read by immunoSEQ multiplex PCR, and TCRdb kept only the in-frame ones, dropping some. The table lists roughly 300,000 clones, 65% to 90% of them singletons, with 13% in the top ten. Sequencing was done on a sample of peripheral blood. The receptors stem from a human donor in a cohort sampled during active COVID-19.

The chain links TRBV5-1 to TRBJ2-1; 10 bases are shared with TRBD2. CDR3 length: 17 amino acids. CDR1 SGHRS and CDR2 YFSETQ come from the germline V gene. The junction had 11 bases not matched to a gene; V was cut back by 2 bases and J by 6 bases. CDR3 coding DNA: TGCGCCAGCAGCTTAAGACTAGCGGGCGAAGGGGGCAATGAGCAGTTCTTC. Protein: CASSLRLAGEGGNEQFF. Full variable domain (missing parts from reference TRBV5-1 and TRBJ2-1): KAGVTQTPRYLIKTRGQQVTLSCSPISGHRSVSWYQQTPGQGLQFLFEYFSETQRNKGNFPGRFSGRQFSNSRSEMNVSTLELGDSALYLCASSLRLAGEGGNEQFFGPGTRLTVL.

CDR3: CASSLGRGYEQYF. Written as DNA, the CDR3 is TGTGCCAGCAGCCTCGGTCGGGGGTACGAGCAGTACTTC. The chain is built from TRBV7-2 and TRBJ2-7; D is perhaps TRBD2 (6 bases). The CDR3 contains 13 residues. V was trimmed by 5 bases and J by 4 bases, leaving 12 bases between them. The germline V gene has CDR1 SGHTA and CDR2 FQGNSA.

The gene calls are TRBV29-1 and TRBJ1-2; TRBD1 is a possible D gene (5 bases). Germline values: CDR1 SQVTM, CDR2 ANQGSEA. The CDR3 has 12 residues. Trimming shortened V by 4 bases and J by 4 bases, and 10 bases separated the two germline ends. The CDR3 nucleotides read TGCAGCGTTGGAGCGACAGTCTATGGCTACACCTTC. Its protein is CSVGATVYGYTF.

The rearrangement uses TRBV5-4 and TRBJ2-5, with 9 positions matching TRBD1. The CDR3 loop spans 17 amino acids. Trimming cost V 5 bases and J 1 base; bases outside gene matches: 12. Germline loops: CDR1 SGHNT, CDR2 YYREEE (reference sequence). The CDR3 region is CASSSGTGRRSQETQYF. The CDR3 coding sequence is TGTGCCAGCAGTTCCGGGACAGGGAGGAGAAGCCAAGAGACCCAGTACTTC.

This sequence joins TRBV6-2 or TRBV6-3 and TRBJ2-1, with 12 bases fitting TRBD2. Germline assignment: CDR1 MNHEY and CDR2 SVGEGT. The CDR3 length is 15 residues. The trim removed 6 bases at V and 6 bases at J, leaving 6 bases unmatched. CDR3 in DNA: TGTGCCAGCAGCCGGACTAGCGGGAATGGCAATGAGCAGTTCTTC. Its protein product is CASSRTSGNGNEQFF.

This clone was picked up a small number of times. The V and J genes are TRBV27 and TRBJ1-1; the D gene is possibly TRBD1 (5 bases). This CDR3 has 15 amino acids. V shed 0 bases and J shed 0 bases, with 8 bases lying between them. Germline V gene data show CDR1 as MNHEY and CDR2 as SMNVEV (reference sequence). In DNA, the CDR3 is TGTGCCAGCAGTTTATCCACGACAGTGAACACTGAAGCTTTCTTT. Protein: CASSLSTTVNTEAFF.

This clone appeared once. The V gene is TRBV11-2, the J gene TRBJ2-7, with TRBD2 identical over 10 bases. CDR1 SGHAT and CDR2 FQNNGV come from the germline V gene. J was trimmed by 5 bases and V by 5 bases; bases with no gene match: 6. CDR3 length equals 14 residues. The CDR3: CASSRSGRSNEQYF. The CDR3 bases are TGTGCCAGCAGCCGTAGCGGGAGGAGTAACGAGCAGTACTTC.

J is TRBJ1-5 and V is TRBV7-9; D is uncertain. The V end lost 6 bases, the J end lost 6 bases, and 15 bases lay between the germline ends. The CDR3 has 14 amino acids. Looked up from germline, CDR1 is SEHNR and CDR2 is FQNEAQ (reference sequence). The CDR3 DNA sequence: TGTGCCAGCAGTCAAAGCGGTATGGGTCAGCCCCAGCATTTT. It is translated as CASSQSGMGQPQHF.

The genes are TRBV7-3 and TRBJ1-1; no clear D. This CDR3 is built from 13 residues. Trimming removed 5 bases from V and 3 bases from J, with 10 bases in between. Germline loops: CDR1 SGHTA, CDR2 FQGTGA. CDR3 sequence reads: CASSVRRDTEAFF. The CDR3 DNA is TGTGCCAGCAGCGTCCGCCGCGACACTGAAGCTTTCTTT.

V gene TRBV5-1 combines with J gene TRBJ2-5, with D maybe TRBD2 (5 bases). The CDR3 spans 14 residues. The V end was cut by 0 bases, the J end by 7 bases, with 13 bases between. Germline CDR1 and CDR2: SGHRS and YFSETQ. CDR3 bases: TGCGCCAGCAGCTTGGTAGGGAGTTCCGGGACCCAGTACTTC. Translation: CASSLVGSSGTQYF.

The CDR3 protein is CASSVTGIGDTQYF. The CDR3 bases are TGTGCCAGCAGCGTAACAGGGATTGGAGATACGCAGTATTTT. J is TRBJ2-3 and V is TRBV9; D might be TRBD1 (6 bases). The germline V and J ends were trimmed by 1 base and 5 bases, with 11 bases remaining between them. This CDR3 spans 14 amino acids. From germline, CDR1 is SGDLS and CDR2 YYNGEE. Full variable domain (rest looked up from reference TRBV9 and TRBJ2-3): DSGVTQTPKHLITATGQRVTLRCSPRSGDLSVYWYQQSLDQGLQFLIQYYNGEERAKGNILERFSAQQFPDLHSELNLSSLELGDSALYFCASSVTGIGDTQYFGPGTRLTVL.

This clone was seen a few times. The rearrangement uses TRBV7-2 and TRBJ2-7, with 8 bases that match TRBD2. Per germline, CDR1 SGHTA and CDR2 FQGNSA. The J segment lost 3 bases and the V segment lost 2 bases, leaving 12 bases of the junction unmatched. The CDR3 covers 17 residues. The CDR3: CASSLTGLGGLYYEQYF. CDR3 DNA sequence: TGTGCCAGCAGCTTAACGGGACTAGGAGGTCTCTACTACGAGCAGTACTTC. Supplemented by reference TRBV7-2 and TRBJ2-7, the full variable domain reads GAGVSQSPSNKVTEKGKDVELRCDPISGHTALYWYRQSLGQGLEFLIYFQGNSAPDKSGLPSDRFSAERTGGSVSTLTIQRTQQEDSAVYLCASSLTGLGGLYYEQYFGPGTRLTVT.

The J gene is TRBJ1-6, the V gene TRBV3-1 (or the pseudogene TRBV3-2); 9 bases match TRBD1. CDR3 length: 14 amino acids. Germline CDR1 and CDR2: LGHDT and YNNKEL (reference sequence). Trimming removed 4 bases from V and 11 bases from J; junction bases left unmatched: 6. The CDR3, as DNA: TGTGCCAGCAGCCGGACAGGGGAAGGAGCACCCCTCCACTTT. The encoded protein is CASSRTGEGAPLHF.

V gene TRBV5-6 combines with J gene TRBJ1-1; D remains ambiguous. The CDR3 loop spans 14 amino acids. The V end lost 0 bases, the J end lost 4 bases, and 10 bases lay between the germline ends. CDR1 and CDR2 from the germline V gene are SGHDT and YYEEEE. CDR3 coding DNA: TGTGCCAGCAGCTTGGTAGGAGGAGGCACTGAAGCTTTCTTT. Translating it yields CASSLVGGGTEAFF.